The 21 T cell receptor beta chains presented below share a single source sample, sequenced in a study of T cells after yellow fever vaccination. TCRdb called the 5' RACE reads again in MiXCR, with one record for every CDR3 protein. The repertoire has about 510,000 distinct CDR3 sequences, 20% to 25% of them found once; the top ten carry around 16%. The sample here was PBMCs, taken 20 to 25 days after the first yellow fever vaccination. The receptors come from a man between 18 and 35 years old who received the YFV17D yellow fever vaccine.

This clonotype has ten or more counts. The germline gene is not matched at one end of the junction; a read error may be the cause. This rearrangement joins TRBV2 to TRBJ2-1; D is unclear. This CDR3 contains 11 residues. Germline V gene data show CDR1 as SNHLY and CDR2 as FYNNEI. The chain's CDR3 is CASSEGNEQFF. Written as DNA, the CDR3 is TGCGCCAGCAGTGAAGGCAATGAGCAGTTCTTC.

This clonotype has a handful of counts. The chain carries TRBV4-1 and TRBJ1-6; 10 bases fit TRBD1. Trimming removed 5 bases from V and 9 bases from J; junction bases left unmatched: 7. Germline V CDR1 and CDR2: MGHRA, YSYEKL. There are 15 residues in the CDR3. CDR3 sequence reads: CASSVSGQGGSPLHF. In DNA form, the CDR3 reads TGCGCCAGCAGCGTTTCAGGACAGGGGGGTTCACCCCTCCACTTT.

The V call is TRBV4-2, the J call TRBJ2-3; D not resolved. Germline-derived CDR1 and CDR2 are LGHNA and YNFKEQ. Trimming pared 2 bases from V and 0 bases from J, leaving 12 bases between. The CDR3 totals 16 residues. CDR3 amino acids: CASSQRPEPSTDTQYF. Here the CDR3 DNA reads TGTGCCAGCAGCCAACGTCCTGAACCAAGCACAGATACGCAGTATTTT.

This chain connects TRBV29-1 to TRBJ1-2; 8 bases align to TRBD1. The CDR3 covers 13 residues. Germline V lookup: CDR1 SQVTM, CDR2 ANQGSEA. V lost 1 base, J lost 4 bases, and 2 bases stayed unmatched. Written as DNA, the CDR3 is TGCAGCGTTGAAGGGACAGGGACCTATGGCTACACCTTC. Translating it yields CSVEGTGTYGYTF.

This clonotype occurred a few times. The V and J genes are TRBV5-4 and TRBJ2-3, with 10 positions matching TRBD2. V lost 4 bases and J lost 3; bases outside the gene matches: 5. The length of the CDR3 is 15 residues. The germline CDR1 and CDR2 sequences are SGHNT and YYREEE (reference sequence). This CDR3 reads CASSPAGGTTDTQYF. The CDR3 coding sequence is TGTGCCAGCAGCCCAGCGGGGGGGACTACAGATACGCAGTATTTT.

This chain uses TRBV19 with TRBJ1-1; 9 bases map to TRBD1. This CDR3 contains 16 residues. Germline lookup yields CDR1 LNHDA and CDR2 SQIVND (reference sequence). The V segment lost 4 bases and the J segment 5 bases; nucleotides outside the gene matches: 11. The CDR3, as DNA: TGTGCCAGTAGTACCCGACAGGGGGTCATGGGGACTGAAGCTTTCTTT. Translated, it gives CASSTRQGVMGTEAFF. The variable domain in full, completed from reference TRBV19 and TRBJ1-1, reads DGGITQSPKYLFRKEGQNVTLSCEQNLNHDAMYWYRQDPGQGLRLIYYSQIVNDFQKGDIAEGYSVSREKKESFPLTVTSAQKNPTAFYLCASSTRQGVMGTEAFFGQGTRLTVV.

The chain links TRBV20-1 to TRBJ2-2; 7 positions match TRBD2. The CDR3 sequence is 14 residues long. With 3 bases clipped from V and 5 bases from J, the junction kept 6 bases outside the gene matches. Germline V gene sequence: CDR1 DFQATT, CDR2 SNEGSKA (reference sequence). The chain's CDR3 is CSASGAGVTGELFF. CDR3 bases: TGCAGTGCTAGCGGTGCGGGGGTGACCGGGGAGCTGTTTTTT.

The chain joins TRBV10-3 to TRBJ2-2; 9 nucleotides line up with TRBD2. The CDR3 sequence is 18 residues long. CDR1 is ENHRY and CDR2 is SYGVKD in the germline V gene. V dropped 0 bases and J dropped 5; count of bases not matched to a gene: 10. The CDR3 nucleotides read TGTGCCATCAGTGAGTCAAAGCGGGGGGCGACGCTGACCGGGGAGCTGTTTTTT. Protein product: CAISESKRGATLTGELFF.

CDR3 sequence (DNA): TGCGCCAGCAGCTCCCTACAGCCTTTGGACACTGAAGCTTTCTTT. Protein product: CASSSLQPLDTEAFF. The J gene is TRBJ1-1, the V gene TRBV5-1; D ambiguous. The CDR3 sequence is 15 residues long. The germline V gene encodes CDR1 SGHRS and CDR2 YFSETQ. V was trimmed by 3 bases and J by 3 bases, leaving 15 bases between them.

This clonotype turned up a few times. Given a much more abundant clone one base away, this may be a read error. The chain is built from TRBV10-3 and TRBJ2-3, with D uncertain. The ends were cut back, 3 bases at V and 0 bases at J, with 1 base in the middle. The germline gives CDR1 ENHRY, CDR2 SYGVKD. The CDR3 is 12 amino acids. CDR3 protein: CAISDSTDTQYF. The CDR3 region has the DNA TGTGCCATCAGTGACAGCACAGATACGCAGTATTTT.

The CDR3 region is CATERQVSWDNEQFF. The CDR3 bases are TGTGCCACCGAACGACAGGTCAGTTGGGACAATGAGCAGTTCTTC. V usage is TRBV2 and J usage is TRBJ2-1, with D possibly being TRBD1 (6 bases). V was shortened by 10 bases and J by 5 bases, with 21 bases between the two germline ends. Germline V gene lookup returns CDR1 SNHLY and CDR2 FYNNEI. CDR3 length equals 15 residues. Combining the CDR3 with reference TRBV2 and TRBJ2-1 gives the whole variable domain EPEVTQTPSHQVTQMGQEVILRCVPISNHLYFYWYRQILGQKVEFLVSFYNNEISEKSEIFDDQFSVERPDGSNFTLKIRSTKLEDSAMYFCATERQVSWDNEQFFGPGTRLTVL.

In its sample, this clonotype was seen a few times. This rearrangement joins TRBV29-1 to TRBJ2-5; perhaps TRBD2 as D (5 bases). Germline V CDR1 and CDR2: SQVTM, ANQGSEA. CDR3 length: 14 amino acids. Trimming took off 7 bases at V and 5 bases at J, with 20 bases between the two ends. In DNA form, the CDR3 reads TGCAGCGCAAAATTTGGGAGTTACCGGGAGACCCAGTACTTC. It yields the protein CSAKFGSYRETQYF.

In its sample, this clonotype was seen a few times. This chain links TRBV28 with TRBJ2-7; D remains ambiguous. V was clipped by 11 bases and J by 5 bases, with 13 bases between them. Germline V gene lookup returns CDR1 MDHEN and CDR2 SYDVKM. The CDR3 spans 11 residues. CDR3 in DNA: TGTGCCCACCTTTTCGGCGACGAGCAGTACGTC. This gives the protein CAHLFGDEQYV.

CDR3 DNA: TGTGCCAGCAGCAGATGGCCGGGACAACTTTACAATGAGCAGTTCTTC. Protein sequence: CASSRWPGQLYNEQFF. The V call is TRBV7-3, the J call TRBJ2-1, with a weak D call TRBD1 (6 bases). The CDR3 spans 16 residues. From germline, CDR1 is SGHTA and CDR2 FQGTGA. V lost 5 bases to trimming and J lost 4 bases, with 18 bases between them.

This chain uses TRBV7-2 with TRBJ1-3; no clear D. CDR1 and CDR2 (germline): SGHTA, FQGNSA. This CDR3 is built from 16 residues. Trimming cost V 5 bases and J 4 bases, with 18 bases left between them. CDR3: CASSPQAGIPGNTIYF. CDR3 nucleotides: TGTGCCAGCAGCCCGCAGGCCGGAATCCCGGGAAACACCATATATTTT.

This chain joins TRBV7-2 and TRBJ2-7; D is unresolved. The CDR3 has 13 residues. Germline loops: CDR1 SGHTA, CDR2 FQGNSA. Trimming removed 5 bases at V and 3 bases at J, with 11 bases between. CDR3 residues: CASSRNFGYEQYF. The CDR3 DNA reads TGTGCCAGCAGCAGAAATTTTGGCTACGAGCAGTACTTC.

This chain uses TRBV9 with TRBJ2-5, with 8 bases identical to TRBD1. The CDR3 covers 15 residues. V lost 3 bases to trimming and J lost 5 bases; unmatched junction nucleotides: 9. Per the germline V gene, CDR1 is SGDLS and CDR2 is YYNGEE. CDR3 in DNA: TGTGCCAGCAGCGCCACGACAGGGGCCGGGGAGACCCAGTACTTC. The encoded protein is CASSATTGAGETQYF.

This clonotype was picked up a small number of times. This rearrangement joins TRBV10-1 to TRBJ2-5; TRBD1 aligns across 9 bases. V trimming: 4 bases; J trimming: 6 bases; junction bases outside the gene matches: 6. The V gene's germline CDR1 is WNHNN and CDR2 SYGVQD (reference sequence). There are 14 residues in the CDR3. For the CDR3, the DNA is TGCGCCAGCAGTGCTGGGGACAGGGTGCAGACCCAGTACTTC. Amino acids: CASSAGDRVQTQYF.

V and J are TRBV20-1 and TRBJ1-5, with D possibly matching TRBD1 (5 bases). This CDR3 has 14 amino acids. Per the germline V gene, CDR1 is DFQATT and CDR2 is SNEGSKA (reference sequence). V gave up 6 bases and J gave up 2 bases, with 14 bases separating them. The CDR3: CSAMDTKGNQPQHF. The CDR3 nucleotides read TGCAGTGCCATGGACACCAAAGGCAATCAGCCCCAGCATTTT.

This clonotype was recorded a few times. The gene calls are TRBV5-1 and TRBJ2-1; TRBD2 matches 15 bases. J lost 1 base, V lost 4 bases, and 3 bases had no gene match. The CDR3 sequence is 17 residues long. Germline CDR1 reads SGHRS; CDR2 reads YFSETQ. CDR3 loop: CASSPGLAGGSYNEQFF. CDR3 DNA sequence: TGCGCCAGCAGCCCGGGACTAGCGGGGGGTTCCTACAATGAGCAGTTCTTC. The full variable domain, its missing parts supplied by reference TRBV5-1 and TRBJ2-1, is KAGVTQTPRYLIKTRGQQVTLSCSPISGHRSVSWYQQTPGQGLQFLFEYFSETQRNKGNFPGRFSGRQFSNSRSEMNVSTLELGDSALYLCASSPGLAGGSYNEQFFGPGTRLTVL.

This chain connects TRBV5-8 to TRBJ2-7; D is perhaps TRBD1 or TRBD2 (6 bases each). The CDR3 contains 13 residues. V lost 3 bases to trimming and J lost 4 bases, with 11 bases between them. Germline lookup yields CDR1 SGHTS and CDR2 YDEGEE. CDR3 residues: CASSSRGRYEQYV. For the CDR3, the DNA is TGTGCCAGCAGCTCTAGGGGGAGGTACGAGCAGTACGTC.